This T cell receptor (beta chain) came from a study of PD-1 blockade in classical Hodgkin lymphoma. All the patients suffered relapse after autologous stem cell transplantation, and brentuximab vedotin exposure differed. Isolation of CD4+ T cells from thawed PBMCs was performed by magnetic negative selection. V dropped 0 bases and J dropped 7 bases, with 8 bases sitting between them. Germline V CDR1 and CDR2: SGDLS, YYNGEE. The CDR3 runs to 13 residues. Profiling relied on immunoSEQ multiplex PCR, and the TCRdb table lists in-frame clones only, not all of them. The table lists about 29,000 clones, roughly 87% of them singletons.

This rearrangement joins TRBV9 to TRBJ2-1; D gene uncertain. The source was CD4+ T cells from blood, collected at baseline. The sequence was collected from a human donor with classical Hodgkin lymphoma. Here the CDR3 reads CASSVDLENEQFF. CDR3 in DNA: TGTGCCAGCAGCGTAGATCTGGAAAATGAGCAGTTCTTC.